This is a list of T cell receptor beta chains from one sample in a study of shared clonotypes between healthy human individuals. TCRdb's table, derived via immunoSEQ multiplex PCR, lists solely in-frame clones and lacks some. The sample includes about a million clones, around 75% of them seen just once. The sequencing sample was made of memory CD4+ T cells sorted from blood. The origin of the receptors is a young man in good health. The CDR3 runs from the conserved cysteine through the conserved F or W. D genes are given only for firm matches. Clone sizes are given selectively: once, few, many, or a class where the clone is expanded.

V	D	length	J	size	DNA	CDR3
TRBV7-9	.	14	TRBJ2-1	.	TGTGCCAGCAGCAACACGGCAGCGTCCATTCTCGGATTCTTC	CASSNTAASILGFF
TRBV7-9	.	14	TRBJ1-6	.	TGTGCCAGCAGCTTTGTAGGGGCGGGTTCACCCCTCCACTTT	CASSFVGAGSPLHF
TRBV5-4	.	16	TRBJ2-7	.	TGTGCCAGCAGCTTGAGCGGTCAACCGCCCCCGTACGAGCAGTACTTC	CASSLSGQPPPYEQYF
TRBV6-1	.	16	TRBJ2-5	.	TGTGCCAGCAGTGAAGCGATTCTTCGGCCCCAAGAGACCCAGTACTTC	CASSEAILRPQETQYF
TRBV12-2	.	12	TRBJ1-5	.	TGTGCAAGTCGCCCCTCATCGGGGCCCCAGCATTTT	CASRPSSGPQHF
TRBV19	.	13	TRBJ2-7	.	TGTGCCAGTAGTGTCCAGGGTCCCTACGAGCAGTACTTC	CASSVQGPYEQYF
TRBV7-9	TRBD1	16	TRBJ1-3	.	TGTGCCAGCAGCAAAGGACAGGGGGGTTCTGGAAACACCATATATTTT	CASSKGQGGSGNTIYF
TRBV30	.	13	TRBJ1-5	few	TGTGCCTGGAGGGCTCCAGGTTATCAGCCCCAGCATTTT	CAWRAPGYQPQHF
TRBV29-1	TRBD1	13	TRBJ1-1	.	TGCAGCGCCCAACAGGGGGTAGACACTGAAGCTTTCTTT	CSAQQGVDTEAFF
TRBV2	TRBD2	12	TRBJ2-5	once	TGTGCCAGCACGCGGGGGATAGAGACCCAGTACTTC	CASTRGIETQYF
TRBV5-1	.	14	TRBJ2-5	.	TGCGCCAGCAAGAGGGGGGCAGAGCAAGAGACCCAGTACTTC	CASKRGAEQETQYF
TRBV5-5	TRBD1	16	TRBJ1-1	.	TGTGCCAGCAGCCGAAGGACAGGGGGGATGAACACTGAAGCTTTCTTT	CASSRRTGGMNTEAFF
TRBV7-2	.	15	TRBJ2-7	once	TGTGCCAGCAGCTTAGCTGGGACCAGCCCCTACGAGCAGTACTTC	CASSLAGTSPYEQYF
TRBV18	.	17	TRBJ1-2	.	TGTGCCAGCTCACCTTGGGGCGCCGGCGGACGAAACTATGGCTACACCTTC	CASSPWGAGGRNYGYTF
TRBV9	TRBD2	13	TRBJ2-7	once	TGTGCCAGCAGTGGCACTAGCGATAACGAGCAGTACTTC	CASSGTSDNEQYF
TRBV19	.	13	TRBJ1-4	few	TGTGCCAGTAATCGGCGGGGGAATGAAAAACTGTTTTTT	CASNRRGNEKLFF
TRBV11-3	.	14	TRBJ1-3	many	TGTGCCAGCAGCCTCGGACTATCTGGAAACACCATATATTTT	CASSLGLSGNTIYF
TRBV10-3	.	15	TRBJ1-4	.	TGTGCCATCAGCCCTAACGGACCAGAGAGTGAAAAACTGTTTTTT	CAISPNGPESEKLFF
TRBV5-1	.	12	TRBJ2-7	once	TGCGCCAGCAGCCGAACTACCTACGAGCAGTACTTC	CASSRTTYEQYF
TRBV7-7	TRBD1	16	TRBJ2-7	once	TGTGCTAGCAGTCCAGACCCCGGGACAGGGACCTACGAGCAGTACTTC	CASSPDPGTGTYEQYF
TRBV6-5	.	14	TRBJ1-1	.	TGTGCCAGCAGTTACTCTAGCGGCGGCGGTTTAGCTTTCTTT	CASSYSSGGGLAFF
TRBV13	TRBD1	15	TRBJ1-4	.	TGTGCCAGCAGCCCTCGACAGGGACCTAATGAAAAACTGTTTTTT	CASSPRQGPNEKLFF
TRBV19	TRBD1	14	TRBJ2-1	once	TGTGCCAGTAGTCCGACAGGGGGGAACAATGAGCAGTTCTTC	CASSPTGGNNEQFF
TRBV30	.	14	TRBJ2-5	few	TGTGCCTGGAGTGTTGTTGCGGGCCGAGAGACCCAGTACTTC	CAWSVVAGRETQYF
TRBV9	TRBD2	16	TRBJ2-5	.	TGTGCCAGCAGCCCCCGGGGGGGCGGGAGTCAAGAGACCCAGTACTTC	CASSPRGGGSQETQYF
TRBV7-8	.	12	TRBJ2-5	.	TGTGCCAGCAGCTTAGTAAGAGAGACCCAGTACTTC	CASSLVRETQYF
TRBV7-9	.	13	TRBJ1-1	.	TGTGCCAGCAGCACTACTGACCCTTTCGGCGCTTTCTTT	CASSTTDPFGAFF
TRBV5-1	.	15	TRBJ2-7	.	TGCGCCAGCAGCCAAATAGGGACTGCCTCCTACGAGCAGTACTTC	CASSQIGTASYEQYF
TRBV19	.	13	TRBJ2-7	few	TGTGCCAGTAGTATTGAGGGCTCCTACGAGCAGTACTTC	CASSIEGSYEQYF
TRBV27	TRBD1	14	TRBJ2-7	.	TGTGCCAGCAATAATGACAGGGGCTCCTACGAGCAGTACTTC	CASNNDRGSYEQYF
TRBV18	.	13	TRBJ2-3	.	TGTGCCAGCTCACCGGTTGAGGGAGGCACGCAGTATTTT	CASSPVEGGTQYF
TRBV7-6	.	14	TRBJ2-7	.	TGTGCCAGCAGCCCTGGGGGGCCCCCTTACGAGCAGTACTTC	CASSPGGPPYEQYF
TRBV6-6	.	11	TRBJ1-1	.	TGTGCCAGCCTATCGAACACTGAAGCTTTCTTT	CASLSNTEAFF
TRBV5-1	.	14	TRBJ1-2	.	TGCGCCAGCAGCTTGGGAGAACAGGCCTATGGCTACACCTTC	CASSLGEQAYGYTF
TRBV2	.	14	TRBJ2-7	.	TGTGCCAGCCTCCGAGAGGGACGGTCCTACGAGCAGTACTTC	CASLREGRSYEQYF
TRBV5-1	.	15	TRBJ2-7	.	TGCGCCAGCAGAAAAGGGACAACCATTTCCTACGAGCAGTACTTC	CASRKGTTISYEQYF
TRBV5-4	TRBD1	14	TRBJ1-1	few	TGTGCCAGCAGCTTGGACAGGGGCAGGACTGAAGCTTTCTTT	CASSLDRGRTEAFF
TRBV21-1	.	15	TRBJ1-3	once	TGTGCCAGTGGACTGGGACGCCGCTCTGGAAACACCATATATTTT	CASGLGRRSGNTIYF
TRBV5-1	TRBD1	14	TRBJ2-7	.	TGCGCCAGCAGCTCGGCGGACAGGAGCCACGAGCAGTACTTC	CASSSADRSHEQYF
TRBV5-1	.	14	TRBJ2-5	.	TGCGCCAGCAGCCGACCACAGGGCCAAGAGACCCAGTACTTC	CASSRPQGQETQYF
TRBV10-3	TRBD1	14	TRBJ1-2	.	TGTGCCACCACCGGGACAGGGAGGGGAGATGGCTACACCTTC	CATTGTGRGDGYTF
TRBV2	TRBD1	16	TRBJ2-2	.	TGTGCCAGCAGCCGACAGGGCGGGTTTAACACCGGGGAGCTGTTTTTT	CASSRQGGFNTGELFF
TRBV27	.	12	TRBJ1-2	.	TGTGCCAGCAGGGCAGTCGGCTATGGCTACACCTTC	CASRAVGYGYTF
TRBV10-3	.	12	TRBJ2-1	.	TGTGCCATCGCGGGCTCGGGCAATGAGCAGTTCTTC	CAIAGSGNEQFF
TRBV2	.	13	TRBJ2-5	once	TGTGCCAGCAGTCTGCGGTGGGGGGAGACCCAGTACTTC	CASSLRWGETQYF
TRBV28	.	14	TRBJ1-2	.	TGTGCCAGCAGGGGGGCGGGAACTAACTATGGCTACACCTTC	CASRGAGTNYGYTF
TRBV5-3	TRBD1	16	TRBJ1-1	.	TGTGCCAGAAGCTCGTATAACCCGGACAGGGACACTGAAGCTTTCTTT	CARSSYNPDRDTEAFF
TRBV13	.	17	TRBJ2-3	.	TGTGCCAGCAGCTTACAGGGGACCTTAAACTTCACAGATACGCAGTATTTT	CASSLQGTLNFTDTQYF
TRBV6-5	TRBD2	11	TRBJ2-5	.	TGTGCCAGCAGTGCGGGGGGCCCTGCGTACTTC	CASSAGGPAYF
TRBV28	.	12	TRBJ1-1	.	TGTGCCAGCAGTTTGCAGGCCACTGAAGCTTTCTTT	CASSLQATEAFF
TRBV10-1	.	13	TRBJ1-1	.	TGCGCCAGCAGTGAAAGGGGTAGTACTGAAGCTTTCTTT	CASSERGSTEAFF
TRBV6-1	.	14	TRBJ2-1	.	TGTGCCAGCAGTGGGGGCCTGAGATACAATGAGCAGTTCTTC	CASSGGLRYNEQFF
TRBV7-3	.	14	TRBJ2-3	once	TGTGCCAGCAGCTTAGGGACCTCCACAGATACGCAGTATTTT	CASSLGTSTDTQYF
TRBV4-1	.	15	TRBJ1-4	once	TGCGCCAGCAGCCAATCCGGGAGACGAAACGAAAAACTGTTTTTT	CASSQSGRRNEKLFF
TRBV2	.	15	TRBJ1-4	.	TGTGCCAGCAGCTCCAACCGGGGAACTAATGAAAAACTGTTTTTT	CASSSNRGTNEKLFF